This section outlines one T cell receptor beta chain sequence together with its context. Its antigen is as yet unknown. Germline CDR1 is SQVTM and CDR2 is ANQGSEA. The CDR3 consists of 12 residues. This entry belongs to a study of T cells in severe cutaneous drug reactions. In the study overall: Enrolled patients had probable or definite SJS/TEN or DRESS per RegiSCAR.

Study outcomes and limitations: Carbamazepine-induced Stevens-Johnson syndrome or toxic epidermal necrolysis patients showed strongly raised TRBV12-4, 25% to 35% in blister cells and approximately 5.4% in PBMC.

Sequenced patients had Stevens-Johnson syndrome or toxic epidermal necrolysis caused by carbamazepine. The iRepertoire multiplex PCR system with TCR subtype-specific primers built both bulk and single-cell libraries. Bulk TCR beta libraries: multiplex PCR with V-, D- and J-region primers. Bulk TCR libraries started from roughly 100-500 ng RNA per sample. TCRdb reprocessed the multiplex PCR reads and stores each CDR3 protein as one record, lacking DNA. In all, the sample yields about 10,000 distinct CDR3 sequences. This TCR derives from a human donor with Stevens-Johnson syndrome, a severe cutaneous drug reaction. The J gene is TRBJ2-3, the V gene TRBV29-1. The material sequenced was cells from a skin blister. CDR3: CSVAQGTDTQYF.